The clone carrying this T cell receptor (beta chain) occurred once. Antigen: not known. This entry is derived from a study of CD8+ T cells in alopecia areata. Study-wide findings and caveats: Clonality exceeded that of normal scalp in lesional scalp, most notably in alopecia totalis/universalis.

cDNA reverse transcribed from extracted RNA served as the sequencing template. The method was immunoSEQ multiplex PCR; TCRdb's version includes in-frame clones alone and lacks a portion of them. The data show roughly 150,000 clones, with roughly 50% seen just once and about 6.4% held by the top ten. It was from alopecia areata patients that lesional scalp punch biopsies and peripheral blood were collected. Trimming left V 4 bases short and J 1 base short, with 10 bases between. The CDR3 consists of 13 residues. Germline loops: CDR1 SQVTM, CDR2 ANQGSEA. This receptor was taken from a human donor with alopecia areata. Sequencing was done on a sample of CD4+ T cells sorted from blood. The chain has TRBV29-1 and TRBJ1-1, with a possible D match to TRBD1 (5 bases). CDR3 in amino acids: CSVAGTENTEAFF. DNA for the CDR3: TGCAGCGTTGCCGGGACGGAGAACACTGAAGCTTTCTTT.